The next 23 T cell receptor beta chains were all read from a single sample in a study of blood T cell repertoires in COVID-19. Assay used: immunoSEQ multiplex PCR; TCRdb lists only in-frame clones, some missing. The sample lists some 97,000 clones, over 75% seen once, with over 10% in the top ten. Sequencing input: peripheral blood. Source of these receptors: a human donor in a cohort sampled during active COVID-19.

This clone was seen only a few times. The same CDR3 also results from other DNA sequences found in this sample. The chain is built from TRBV2 and TRBJ1-2, with TRBD1 matching over 7 bases. Germline values: CDR1 SNHLY, CDR2 FYNNEI. V dropped 3 bases and J dropped 6; count of bases not matched to a gene: 1. This CDR3 comprises 12 residues. CDR3 nucleotide sequence: TGTGCCAGCAGTGACGACAGGGATGGCTACACCTTC. It translates to CASSDDRDGYTF.

This chain connects TRBV3-1 (or the pseudogene TRBV3-2) to TRBJ2-2; D unresolved. CDR1 is LGHDT and CDR2 is YNNKEL in the germline V gene (reference sequence). This CDR3 is built from 14 residues. With 4 bases removed from V and 5 bases from J, the gap between germline ends came to 11 bases. As DNA, the CDR3 is TGTGCCAGCAGCCGCGCCGGGTCTACCGGGGAGCTGTTTTTT. Translated, it gives CASSRAGSTGELFF.

This clone appeared a single time. CDR3 amino acids: CASSQDHSGRYNEQFF. CDR3 sequence (DNA): TGCGCCAGCAGCCAAGATCATAGCGGCCGGTACAATGAGCAGTTCTTC. V and J are TRBV4-3 and TRBJ2-1; tentative D call: TRBD2 (6 bases). Germline loops: CDR1 LGHNA, CDR2 YSLEER. This CDR3 has 16 residues. Trimming removed 0 bases from V and 4 bases from J, with 13 bases in between.

The chain recombines TRBV10-2 with TRBJ1-1; 8 bases line up with TRBD1. The length of the CDR3 is 13 residues. V gave up 8 bases and J gave up 4 bases; unmatched junction bases: 6. CDR1 WSHSY and CDR2 SAAADI come from the germline V gene. CDR3 sequence reads: CASQGAGGTEAFF. The CDR3 bases are TGCGCCAGCCAGGGGGCTGGCGGCACTGAAGCTTTCTTT.

The chain combines TRBV10-1 with TRBJ2-7, with a tentative D call TRBD2 (6 bases). Germline V gene sequence: CDR1 WNHNN, CDR2 SYGVQD (reference sequence). V lost 3 bases and J lost 6, with 12 bases in between. The length of the CDR3 is 13 residues. The CDR3 region is CASSDNSGSEQYF. The CDR3 DNA is TGCGCCAGCAGTGATAATAGCGGTAGCGAGCAGTACTTC.

This clone has just one count. V is TRBV7-8 and J is TRBJ1-2; tentative D call: TRBD1 (5 bases). The CDR3 sequence is 17 residues long. The V gene's germline CDR1 is SGHVS and CDR2 FQNEAQ. V dropped 5 bases and J dropped 0 bases, with 19 bases sitting between them. CDR3 sequence (DNA): TGTGCCAGCAGCCCAGCGGGCGGGGGTGCTGCTAACTATGGCTACACCTTC. Translation: CASSPAGGGAANYGYTF.

V gene TRBV5-4 combines with J gene TRBJ1-4, with TRBD1 matching over 8 bases. This CDR3 has 15 residues. V shed 4 bases and J 7 bases; nucleotides not matched to a gene: 9. The V gene's germline CDR1 is SGHNT and CDR2 YYREEE (reference sequence). In DNA, the CDR3 is TGTGCCAGCAGCCCCGGACAGGGCCGGGGTGAAAAACTGTTTTTT. Its translation is CASSPGQGRGEKLFF.

The rearrangement links TRBV6-1 to TRBJ1-6; TRBD1 aligns across 7 bases. Germline CDR1 and CDR2: MNHNS and SASEGT. The CDR3 totals 17 residues. V gave up 3 bases and J gave up 6 bases; unmatched junction bases: 11. The CDR3 loop is CASSERSGGTANSPLHF. The DNA of the CDR3 is TGTGCCAGCAGTGAGAGGAGTGGCGGGACAGCTAATTCACCCCTCCACTTT.

The chain uses TRBV6-6 and TRBJ1-3, with unresolved D. The V and J ends lost 6 bases and 2 bases respectively, with 14 bases between them. Germline V gene lookup returns CDR1 MNHNY and CDR2 SVGAGI (reference sequence). This CDR3 has 15 residues. Written as DNA, the CDR3 is TGTGCCAGCAGCTACCCGGTGATGGCTGGAAACACCATATATTTT. It codes for CASSYPVMAGNTIYF.

The chain has TRBV29-1 and TRBJ2-1; TRBD2 agrees at 8 bases. The germline V gene has CDR1 SQVTM and CDR2 ANQGSEA. Trimming at V came to 6 bases and at J to 9 bases, leaving 10 bases not matched to a gene. This CDR3 contains 13 residues. The CDR3 sequence is CSVRGASLREQFF. CDR3 in DNA: TGCAGCGTGCGGGGGGCCAGCTTACGTGAGCAGTTCTTC.

The V call is TRBV7-2, the J call TRBJ2-5, with D hard to call. Trimming took off 0 bases at V and 2 bases at J, with 7 bases between the two ends. Looked up from germline, CDR1 is SGHTA and CDR2 is FQGNSA. The CDR3 runs to 14 residues. The CDR3 reads CASSLAVRQETQYF. CDR3 DNA sequence: TGTGCCAGCAGCTTAGCGGTCAGGCAAGAGACCCAGTACTTC.

The chain joins TRBV4-3 to TRBJ2-7; D is undetermined. The CDR3 totals 18 residues. The germline V gene has CDR1 LGHNA and CDR2 YSLEER. The V end was cut by 1 base, the J end by 2 bases, with 21 bases between. This chain's CDR3 is CASSQAADSLRSTYEQYF. The CDR3 DNA reads TGCGCCAGCAGCCAAGCCGCCGACTCCTTACGATCTACCTACGAGCAGTACTTC.

The DNA for the CDR3 is TGTGCCAGCAGTGAACGAGGTAGAGGACAGGGAAGTTCACCCCTCCACTTT. It yields the protein CASSERGRGQGSSPLHF. V and J are TRBV25-1 and TRBJ1-6; 8 bases align to TRBD1. V lost 2 bases, J lost 9 bases, and 12 bases stayed unmatched. The CDR3 is 17 amino acids. Germline values: CDR1 MGHDK, CDR2 SYGVNS.

V usage is TRBV10-3 and J usage is TRBJ1-2; D is perhaps TRBD1 (6 bases). This CDR3 is built from 14 residues. V was trimmed by 6 bases and J by 1 base, leaving 12 bases between them. The germline CDR1 and CDR2 sequences are ENHRY and SYGVKD. CDR3 nucleotide sequence: TGTGCCATCAGCCAGGGGAGACTTAACTATGGCTACACCTTC. Its protein is CAISQGRLNYGYTF.

This chain links TRBV7-6 with TRBJ1-1; 10 nucleotides agree with TRBD1. The germline gives CDR1 SGHVS, CDR2 FNYEAQ. The junction had 14 bases not matched to a gene; V was cut back by 8 bases and J by 5 bases. CDR3 size: 16 residues. CDR3 sequence (DNA): TGTGCCAGCCGAGGGGCGCAGGGACAGGGGAGAACTGAAGCTTTCTTT. Protein sequence: CASRGAQGQGRTEAFF.

CDR3 region: CACNRYEALEQYF. DNA for the CDR3: TGTGCCTGCAATCGGTATGAAGCTCTCGAGCAGTACTTC. The V gene is TRBV6-5, the J gene TRBJ2-7; D remains unclear. CDR1 and CDR2 (germline): MNHEY, SVGAGI. The ends were cut back, 11 bases at V and 6 bases at J, with 20 bases in the middle. The CDR3 runs 13 residues.

The chain links TRBV7-2 to TRBJ1-6; possible D gene TRBD1, 5 bases. The CDR3 is 15 residues long. Trimming took off 5 bases at V and 6 bases at J, with 14 bases between the two ends. Germline V gene data show CDR1 as SGHTA and CDR2 as FQGNSA. The CDR3 bases are TGTGCCAGCAGCGACCACAGGAATCGTAATTCACCCCTCCACTTT. This codes for CASSDHRNRNSPLHF. Based on the CDR3 plus reference TRBV7-2 and TRBJ1-6, the full variable domain is GAGVSQSPSNKVTEKGKDVELRCDPISGHTALYWYRQSLGQGLEFLIYFQGNSAPDKSGLPSDRFSAERTGGSVSTLTIQRTQQEDSAVYLCASSDHRNRNSPLHFGNGTRLTVT.

This chain joins TRBV10-3 and TRBJ2-1; TRBD2 agrees at 11 bases. V shed 1 base and J 7 bases; nucleotides not matched to a gene: 6. Germline V gene sequence: CDR1 ENHRY, CDR2 SYGVKD. The CDR3 has 16 residues. The CDR3 loop reads CAISEFSGRAINEQFF. The CDR3 region has the DNA TGTGCCATCAGTGAGTTTAGCGGGAGGGCTATAAATGAGCAGTTCTTC.

V is TRBV7-9 and J is TRBJ2-3, with a possible D match to TRBD1 (5 bases). The ends were cut back, 1 base at V and 3 bases at J, with 11 bases in the middle. This CDR3 region has 15 residues. The germline V gene encodes CDR1 SEHNR and CDR2 FQNEAQ (reference sequence). The CDR3: CASSLDAGRTDTQYF. CDR3 in DNA: TGTGCCAGCAGCTTAGACGCAGGGCGAACAGATACGCAGTATTTT. Full variable domain (remainder filled in from reference TRBV7-9 and TRBJ2-3): DTGVSQNPRHKITKRGQNVTFRCDPISEHNRLYWYRQTLGQGPEFLTYFQNEAQLEKSRLLSDRFSAERPKGSFSTLEIQRTEQGDSAMYLCASSLDAGRTDTQYFGPGTRLTVL.

V usage is TRBV7-8 and J usage is TRBJ2-5; 9 bases map to TRBD1. This CDR3 contains 15 residues. V lost 5 bases and J lost 3; bases outside the gene matches: 7. Looked up from germline, CDR1 is SGHVS and CDR2 is FQNEAQ. The DNA for the CDR3 is TGTGCCAGCAGCCTACAGGGGGCCCTCAAAGAGACCCAGTACTTC. It codes for CASSLQGALKETQYF.

The V and J genes are TRBV11-2 and TRBJ1-3; D remains ambiguous. The germline V gene encodes CDR1 SGHAT and CDR2 FQNNGV. CDR3 size: 13 residues. The germline V and J ends were trimmed by 5 bases and 7 bases, with 12 bases remaining between them. CDR3 DNA: TGTGCCAGCAGCCCAAGTCCTACTAACACCATATATTTT. As protein: CASSPSPTNTIYF.

The genes are TRBV24-1 and TRBJ2-1; 8 nucleotides agree with TRBD2. CDR3 size: 14 residues. Germline V CDR1 and CDR2: KGHDR, SFDVKD. With 7 bases clipped from V and 5 bases from J, the junction kept 6 bases outside the gene matches. In DNA, the CDR3 is TGTGCCACCAGATCGGGACTAGGGGACAATGAGCAGTTCTTC. It translates to CATRSGLGDNEQFF.

The V and J genes are TRBV27 and TRBJ2-7; maybe TRBD2 (5 bases). The length of the CDR3 is 15 residues. CDR1 is MNHEY, CDR2 SMNVEV, per germline (reference sequence). With 7 bases removed from V and 4 bases from J, the gap between germline ends came to 20 bases. The CDR3, as DNA: TGTGCCAGCATGAGGTATGGGTTTGCGGGTTACGAGCAGTACTTC. It is translated as CASMRYGFAGYEQYF.